A selection of T cell receptor beta chains follows, all from one sample in a study of T cell responses to AZD1222 COVID-19 vaccine. Sequencing was performed with immunoSEQ multiplex PCR; in TCRdb, only in-frame clones are kept and a portion is missing. The data show 25,000 to 35,000 clones, over 85% seen once. Sequenced here: peripheral blood, sampled on day 0 of AZD1222 vaccination. The receptors originated from an adult in good health. CDR3s include the opening cysteine and the closing phenylalanine or tryptophan. Each record gives: J gene, V gene, clone size, D gene, CDR3 DNA, CDR3 protein. D genes are given only for firm matches. Only some rows state a clone size, as once, few, many or a class for expanded clones.

J: TRBJ1-4; V: TRBV7-9; size: NA; D: NA; DNA: TGTGCCAGCAGCAGGGTTAATGAAAAACTGTTTTTT; CDR3: CASSRVNEKLFF
J: TRBJ1-5; V: TRBV19; size: NA; D: NA; DNA: TGTGCCAGTAGTTGGGGGAGCCGTGGCAATCAGCCCCAGCATTTT; CDR3: CASSWGSRGNQPQHF
J: TRBJ2-7; V: TRBV5-6; size: NA; D: NA; DNA: TGTGCCAGCAGCTTGGCAGCCTTTAAGGATCCCTACGAGCAGTACTTC; CDR3: CASSLAAFKDPYEQYF
J: TRBJ2-6; V: TRBV5-4; size: NA; D: NA; DNA: TGTGCCAGCAGCTTGTCTGGGGCCAACGTCCTGACTTTC; CDR3: CASSLSGANVLTF
J: TRBJ2-7; V: TRBV4-1; size: NA; D: TRBD2; DNA: TGCGCCAGCAGCCAAGAATCTCGGACTAGTGACGAGCAGTACTTC; CDR3: CASSQESRTSDEQYF
J: TRBJ2-7; V: TRBV11-2; size: NA; D: TRBD1; DNA: TGTGCCAGCAGCACCACCAGGGGGCCCCCGTCCGGGCAGTACTTC; CDR3: CASSTTRGPPSGQYF
J: TRBJ1-2; V: TRBV5-1; size: NA; D: NA; DNA: TGCGCCAGCAGCAGACGACCGGGAGAAGCTTCTAACTATGGCTACACCTTC; CDR3: CASSRRPGEASNYGYTF
J: TRBJ2-7; V: TRBV11-2; size: NA; D: TRBD1; DNA: TGTGCCAGCAGCCTCGGGACAGGGGCACTTCGTACAACCTACGAGCAGTACTTC; CDR3: CASSLGTGALRTTYEQYF
J: TRBJ2-2; V: TRBV11-2; size: NA; D: TRBD1; DNA: TGTGCCAGCAGTTCCGACAGGGGCACCGGGGAGCTGTTTTTT; CDR3: CASSSDRGTGELFF
J: TRBJ2-2; V: TRBV6-6; size: NA; D: NA; DNA: TGTGCCAGCAGGTACCTATCGAACACCGGGGAGCTGTTTTTT; CDR3: CASRYLSNTGELFF
J: TRBJ2-2; V: TRBV24-1; size: NA; D: TRBD1; DNA: TGTGCCACCAGTGATATCGACAGGGTGAGGACCGGGGAGCTGTTTTTT; CDR3: CATSDIDRVRTGELFF
J: TRBJ1-5; V: TRBV30; size: NA; D: NA; DNA: TGTGCCTGGAGTCGGGCTGGCAGTAGTCTATATAGCAATCAGCCCCAGCATTTT; CDR3: CAWSRAGSSLYSNQPQHF
J: TRBJ2-7; V: TRBV12-3/TRBV12-4; size: NA; D: NA; DNA: TGTGCCAGCAGTTCGGGGGACTTTTACGAGCAGTACTTC; CDR3: CASSSGDFYEQYF
J: TRBJ1-3; V: TRBV27; size: NA; D: NA; DNA: TGTGCCAGCAGCTCACAGATCTCTGGAAACACCATATATTTT; CDR3: CASSSQISGNTIYF
J: TRBJ1-5; V: TRBV2; size: NA; D: TRBD1; DNA: TGTGCCAGCAGGGGACAGGGCGACGTCCAGCCCCAGCATTTT; CDR3: CASRGQGDVQPQHF
J: TRBJ1-6; V: TRBV6-5; size: NA; D: NA; DNA: TGTGCCAGCAGTTACGGCTCCTATAATTCACCCCTCCACTTT; CDR3: CASSYGSYNSPLHF
J: TRBJ1-1; V: TRBV5-4; size: few; D: NA; DNA: TGTGCCAGCAGCCTAGGACAGCTAGTGATGAACACTGAAGCTTTCTTT; CDR3: CASSLGQLVMNTEAFF
J: TRBJ2-7; V: TRBV27; size: NA; D: TRBD2; DNA: TGTGCCAGCAGGGTACGATCGAGCTTTGGGGGGGACGAGCAGTACTTC; CDR3: CASRVRSSFGGDEQYF
J: TRBJ1-4; V: TRBV30; size: NA; D: TRBD1; DNA: TGTGCCTTAATTGCGAACAGGGGTGCTGAAAAACTGTTTTTT; CDR3: CALIANRGAEKLFF
J: TRBJ1-5; V: TRBV5-8; size: NA; D: NA; DNA: TGTGCCAGCAGCGACCCGGGGCCCCGGGGGCCCCAGCATTTT; CDR3: CASSDPGPRGPQHF
J: TRBJ2-7; V: TRBV5-1; size: few; D: TRBD1; DNA: TGCGCCAGCAGCTTGGTAGGGGGCAACGAGCAGTACTTC; CDR3: CASSLVGGNEQYF
J: TRBJ1-2; V: TRBV21-1; size: NA; D: NA; DNA: TGTGCCAGCCCGGTCGGGGGCGCAGGGTGCGGCTACACCTTC; CDR3: CASPVGGAGCGYTF
J: TRBJ1-2; V: TRBV28; size: NA; D: NA; DNA: TGTGCCAGCAGTTTCGGAGGGTCTCGGGGCTACACCTTC; CDR3: CASSFGGSRGYTF
J: TRBJ2-2; V: TRBV11-2; size: NA; D: NA; DNA: TGTGCCAGCAGCTTAGCGGACCGGGCCGGCACCGGGGAGCTGTTTTTT; CDR3: CASSLADRAGTGELFF
J: TRBJ1-6; V: TRBV3-1/TRBV3-2; size: NA; D: NA; DNA: TGTGCCAGCAGCCAAGAGGGGCGGGGGAATAATTCACCCCTCCACTTT; CDR3: CASSQEGRGNNSPLHF
J: TRBJ2-1; V: TRBV11-2; size: NA; D: NA; DNA: TGTGCCAGCAGCTTAGCTCTCAACAATGAGCAGTTCTTC; CDR3: CASSLALNNEQFF
J: TRBJ1-1; V: TRBV29-1; size: few; D: NA; DNA: TGCAGCGTCGCGGAGGGGGTTCGAACTGAAGCTTTCTTT; CDR3: CSVAEGVRTEAFF
J: TRBJ1-4; V: TRBV30; size: NA; D: NA; DNA: TGTGCCTGGAGGCACAGGCTTCCTAATGAAAAACTGTTTTTT; CDR3: CAWRHRLPNEKLFF
J: TRBJ2-7; V: TRBV4-3; size: NA; D: NA; DNA: TGCGCCAGCAGCCAAGGGACGGTAGGGGGCTCCTACGAGCAGTACTTC; CDR3: CASSQGTVGGSYEQYF
J: TRBJ2-3; V: TRBV10-3; size: few; D: TRBD2; DNA: TGTGCCATCAGTGAGTCCCTAGCGGGGGGCAGCACAGATACGCAGTATTTT; CDR3: CAISESLAGGSTDTQYF
J: TRBJ1-1; V: TRBV11-2; size: once; D: TRBD1; DNA: TGTGCCAGCAGCTTACGAGCTGCCCAGGGGGGGAACACTGAAGCTTTCTTT; CDR3: CASSLRAAQGGNTEAFF
J: TRBJ1-5; V: TRBV7-8; size: NA; D: NA; DNA: TGTGCCAGCAGCTTAGCGATAGGCGTTAGCAATCAGCCCCAGCATTTT; CDR3: CASSLAIGVSNQPQHF
J: TRBJ2-5; V: TRBV3-1/TRBV3-2; size: NA; D: NA; DNA: TGTGCCAGTAGTATCAATCCCCTGACTTCTGGGACCCAGTACTTC; CDR3: CASSINPLTSGTQYF
J: TRBJ1-5; V: TRBV7-2; size: NA; D: NA; DNA: TGTGCCAGCAGCATCCGACATTCTAGCAATCAGCCCCAGCATTTT; CDR3: CASSIRHSSNQPQHF
J: TRBJ2-2; V: TRBV28; size: NA; D: TRBD1; DNA: TGTGCCAGCAGCCCGCCGCGCCAGGGGGCGTGGAACACCGGGGAGCTGTTTTTT; CDR3: CASSPPRQGAWNTGELFF
J: TRBJ1-3; V: TRBV18; size: NA; D: NA; DNA: TGTGCCAGCTCGCGTCTAGGGGCGGATGGAAACACCATATATTTT; CDR3: CASSRLGADGNTIYF
J: TRBJ1-6; V: TRBV18; size: NA; D: NA; DNA: TGTGCCAGCTGTCGGGACGGAAATTCACCCCTCCACTTT; CDR3: CASCRDGNSPLHF
J: TRBJ1-1; V: TRBV18; size: NA; D: NA; DNA: TGTGCCAGCTCACCCCAATACTCCACTGGCACTGAAGCTTTCTTT; CDR3: CASSPQYSTGTEAFF
J: TRBJ1-1; V: TRBV9; size: NA; D: TRBD1; DNA: TGTGCCAGCAGCGTCGGGACAGGGAAAGCTTTCTTT; CDR3: CASSVGTGKAFF
J: TRBJ1-3; V: TRBV10-2; size: few; D: TRBD1; DNA: TGCGCCAGCAGTGAGTACGAGGGGGCCGGCGGAAACACCATATATTTT; CDR3: CASSEYEGAGGNTIYF
J: TRBJ1-5; V: TRBV5-1; size: NA; D: TRBD1; DNA: TGCGCCAGCAGCTCCGGGACAGGGTTGGATCAGCCCCAGCATTTT; CDR3: CASSSGTGLDQPQHF
J: TRBJ1-2; V: TRBV27; size: NA; D: NA; DNA: TGTGCCAGCAGTAGGGGACGGCAGAGTAACTATGGCTACACCTTC; CDR3: CASSRGRQSNYGYTF
J: TRBJ1-1; V: TRBV20-1; size: NA; D: NA; DNA: TGCAGTGCTAGCCCGAGCACTGAAGCTTTCTTT; CDR3: CSASPSTEAFF
J: TRBJ1-4; V: TRBV2; size: NA; D: TRBD1; DNA: TGTGCCAGCAGTGAAGCGGTTTGGCAGGGGGTAGCTGAAAAACTGTTTTTT; CDR3: CASSEAVWQGVAEKLFF
J: TRBJ1-1; V: TRBV19; size: NA; D: NA; DNA: TGTGCCAGTAAGAGGAAGGCTGAAGCTTTCTTT; CDR3: CASKRKAEAFF
J: TRBJ2-3; V: TRBV5-1; size: once; D: TRBD2; DNA: TGCGCCAGCAGCTTGGGGCTAGCGGGTTCCGTCACAGATACGCAGTATTTT; CDR3: CASSLGLAGSVTDTQYF
J: TRBJ2-1; V: TRBV6-1; size: NA; D: NA; DNA: TGTGCCAGCAGTGAAAGGGGGGTCCTCTCCTACAATGAGCAGTTCTTC; CDR3: CASSERGVLSYNEQFF
J: TRBJ1-3; V: TRBV6-5; size: NA; D: NA; DNA: TGTGCCAGCAGTTACTCTGGGGGAAACACCATATATTTT; CDR3: CASSYSGGNTIYF